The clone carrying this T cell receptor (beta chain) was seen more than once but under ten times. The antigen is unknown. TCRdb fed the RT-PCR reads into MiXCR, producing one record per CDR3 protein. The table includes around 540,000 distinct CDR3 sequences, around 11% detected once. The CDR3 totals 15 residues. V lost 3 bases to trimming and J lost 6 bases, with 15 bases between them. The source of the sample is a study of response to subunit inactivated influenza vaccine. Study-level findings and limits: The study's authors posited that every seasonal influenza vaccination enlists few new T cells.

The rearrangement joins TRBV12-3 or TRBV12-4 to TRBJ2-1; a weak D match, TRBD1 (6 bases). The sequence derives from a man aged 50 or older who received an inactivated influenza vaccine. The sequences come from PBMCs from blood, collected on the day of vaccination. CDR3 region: CASSFWPGAGNEQFF. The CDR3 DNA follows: TGTGCCAGCAGTTTCTGGCCAGGGGCAGGCAATGAGCAGTTCTTC.